This passage covers 10 T cell receptor beta chains from one sample sequenced in a study of blood T cell repertoires in COVID-19. The assay was immunoSEQ multiplex PCR, and TCRdb's table has in-frame clones only and misses some. The sample records around 100,000 clones, about four fifths being singletons. Sequenced input: peripheral blood. These receptors all stem from a human donor in a cohort sampled during active COVID-19.

J is TRBJ2-1 and V is TRBV5-1; perhaps TRBD1 as D (6 bases). CDR3 length: 15 amino acids. V lost 4 bases, J lost 5 bases, and 16 bases lay in between. The germline V gene has CDR1 SGHRS and CDR2 YFSETQ. The CDR3 reads CASSPQGPVDNEQFF. CDR3 nucleotide sequence: TGCGCCAGCAGCCCTCAGGGGCCAGTGGACAATGAGCAGTTCTTC. The full variable domain, rest sourced from reference TRBV5-1 and TRBJ2-1, is KAGVTQTPRYLIKTRGQQVTLSCSPISGHRSVSWYQQTPGQGLQFLFEYFSETQRNKGNFPGRFSGRQFSNSRSEMNVSTLELGDSALYLCASSPQGPVDNEQFFGPGTRLTVL.

V usage is TRBV28 and J usage is TRBJ2-7; D is unresolved. V lost 7 bases and J 2 bases, leaving 12 bases between the germline ends. Germline CDR1 MDHEN, CDR2 SYDVKM. The CDR3 loop spans 13 amino acids. This CDR3 is CASTVRATYEQYF. Written as DNA, the CDR3 is TGTGCCAGCACGGTGAGAGCGACCTACGAGCAGTACTTC.

The chain recombines TRBV7-2 with TRBJ1-6, with 11 bases that match TRBD1. The V gene's germline CDR1 is SGHTA and CDR2 FQGNSA. This CDR3 contains 16 residues. The junction had 6 bases not matched to a gene; V was cut back by 5 bases and J by 6 bases. DNA for the CDR3: TGTGCCAGCAGCCGGGACAGGGGGGGACGTAATTCACCCCTCCACTTT. Translated, it gives CASSRDRGGRNSPLHF.

This chain uses TRBV18 with TRBJ1-5; tentatively, D is TRBD1 (5 bases). V was shortened by 2 bases and J by 7 bases, with 9 bases between the two germline ends. The CDR3 has 13 amino acids. CDR1 and CDR2 from the germline V gene are KGHSH and LQKENI. CDR3: CASSPGGEQPQHF. CDR3 sequence (DNA): TGTGCCAGCTCACCAGGAGGGGAGCAGCCCCAGCATTTT.

This sequence joins TRBV3-1 (or the pseudogene TRBV3-2) and TRBJ2-3; the D gene is possibly TRBD2 (6 bases). Germline CDR1 LGHDT, CDR2 YNNKEL (reference sequence). The CDR3 contains 14 residues. V was trimmed by 8 bases and J by 6 bases, leaving 18 bases between them. The CDR3 nucleotides read TGTGCCAGCGGTCCCCCTAGCGCGGGCGATACGCAGTATTTT. Its translation: CASGPPSAGDTQYF.

V usage is TRBV28 and J usage is TRBJ1-3, with D tentatively TRBD1 (6 bases). Deletions cut 4 bases from V and 0 bases from J, with 13 bases between. The germline gives CDR1 MDHEN, CDR2 SYDVKM. The length of the CDR3 is 16 residues. The CDR3 loop is CASSSGQWTSGNTIYF. The CDR3 DNA is TGTGCCAGCAGTTCCGGACAGTGGACCTCTGGAAACACCATATATTTT.

The chain carries TRBV18 and TRBJ2-1, with 7 bases lining up with TRBD2. J lost 0 bases, V lost 5 bases, and 4 bases had no gene match. In germline, CDR1 is KGHSH, CDR2 LQKENI. CDR3 length: 15 residues. The CDR3 loop reads CASSAPSGSYNEQFF. CDR3 bases: TGTGCCAGCTCAGCCCCTAGCGGCTCCTACAATGAGCAGTTCTTC. Filled out from reference TRBV18 and TRBJ2-1, the complete variable domain reads NAGVMQNPRHLVRRRGQEARLRCSPMKGHSHVYWYRQLPEEGLKFMVYLQKENIIDESGMPKERFSAEFPKEGPSILRIQQVVRGDSAAYFCASSAPSGSYNEQFFGPGTRLTVL.

This clone showed up just a few times. V usage is TRBV4-1 and J usage is TRBJ2-2; 8 bases are a match to TRBD2. The CDR3 has 17 residues. Per the germline V gene, CDR1 is MGHRA and CDR2 is YSYEKL. V gave up 1 base and J gave up 6 bases; unmatched junction bases: 10. Written as DNA, the CDR3 is TGCGCCAGCAGCCAAGGGGGAGGAGCGGGAGTCTCCGGGGAGCTGTTTTTT. It specifies CASSQGGGAGVSGELFF.

The chain links TRBV27 to TRBJ1-6; no definite D call. There are 14 residues in the CDR3. The germline CDR1 and CDR2 sequences are MNHEY and SMNVEV (reference sequence). Trimming left V 3 bases short and J 5 bases short, with 8 bases between. In nucleotides, the CDR3 is TGTGCCAGCAGTTTTTGGAGAGATAATTCACCCCTCCACTTT. Translating gives CASSFWRDNSPLHF.

The CDR3 DNA reads as TGTGCCAGCAGCCAAGACCGGGGGGGGCTATCCGGGGAGCTGTTTTTT. Its translation: CASSQDRGGLSGELFF. This chain links TRBV3-1 (or the pseudogene TRBV3-2) with TRBJ2-2, with TRBD2 identical over 8 bases. This CDR3 has 16 amino acids. Germline V lookup: CDR1 LGHDT, CDR2 YNNKEL (reference sequence). After removal of 0 bases from V and 6 bases from J, the junction contained 6 bases not matched to a gene.